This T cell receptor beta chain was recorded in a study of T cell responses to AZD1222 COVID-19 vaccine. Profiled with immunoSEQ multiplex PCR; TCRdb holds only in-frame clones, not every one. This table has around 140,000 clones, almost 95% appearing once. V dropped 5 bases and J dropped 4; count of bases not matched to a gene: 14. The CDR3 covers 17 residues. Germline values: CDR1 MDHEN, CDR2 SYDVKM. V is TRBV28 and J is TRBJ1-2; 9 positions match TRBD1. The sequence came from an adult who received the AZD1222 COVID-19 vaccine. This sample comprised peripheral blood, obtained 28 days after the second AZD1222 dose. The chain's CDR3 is CASSDRPGQGALYGYTF. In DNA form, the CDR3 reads TGTGCCAGCAGTGATCGACCGGGACAGGGCGCTCTCTATGGCTACACCTTC.